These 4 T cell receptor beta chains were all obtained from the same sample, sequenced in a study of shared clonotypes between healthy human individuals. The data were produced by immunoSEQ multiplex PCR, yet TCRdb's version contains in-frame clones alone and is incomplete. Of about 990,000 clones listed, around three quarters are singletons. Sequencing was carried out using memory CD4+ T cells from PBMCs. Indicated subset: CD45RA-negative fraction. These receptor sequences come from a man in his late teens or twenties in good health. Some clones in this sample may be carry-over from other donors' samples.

This chain's CDR3 is CASSRLQGNNEQFF. The CDR3 DNA reads TGTGCCAGCAGCCGGTTACAGGGAAACAATGAGCAGTTCTTC. The gene calls are TRBV4-2 and TRBJ2-1, with D maybe TRBD1 (6 bases). CDR1 is LGHNA, CDR2 YNFKEQ, per germline. V was trimmed by 4 bases and J by 5 bases, leaving 12 bases between them. The CDR3 consists of 14 residues.

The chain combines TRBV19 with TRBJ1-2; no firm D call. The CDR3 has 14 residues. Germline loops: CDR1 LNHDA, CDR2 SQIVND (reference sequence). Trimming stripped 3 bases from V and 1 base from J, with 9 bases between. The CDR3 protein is CASSMNLNNYGYTF. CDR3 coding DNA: TGTGCCAGTAGTATGAATCTAAATAACTATGGCTACACCTTC.

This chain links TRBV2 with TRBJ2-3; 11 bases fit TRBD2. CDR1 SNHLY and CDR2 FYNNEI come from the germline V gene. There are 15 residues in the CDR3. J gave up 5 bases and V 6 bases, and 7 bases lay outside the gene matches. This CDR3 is CASSLAGGREDTQYF. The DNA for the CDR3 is TGTGCCAGCAGCTTAGCGGGAGGGCGTGAAGATACGCAGTATTTT.

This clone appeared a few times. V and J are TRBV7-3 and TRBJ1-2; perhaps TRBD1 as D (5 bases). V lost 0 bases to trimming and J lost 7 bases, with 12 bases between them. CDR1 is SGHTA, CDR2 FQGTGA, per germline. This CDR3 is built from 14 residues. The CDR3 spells CASSLTEGRAGYTF. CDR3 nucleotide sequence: TGTGCCAGCAGCTTAACGGAGGGGAGGGCTGGCTACACCTTC.